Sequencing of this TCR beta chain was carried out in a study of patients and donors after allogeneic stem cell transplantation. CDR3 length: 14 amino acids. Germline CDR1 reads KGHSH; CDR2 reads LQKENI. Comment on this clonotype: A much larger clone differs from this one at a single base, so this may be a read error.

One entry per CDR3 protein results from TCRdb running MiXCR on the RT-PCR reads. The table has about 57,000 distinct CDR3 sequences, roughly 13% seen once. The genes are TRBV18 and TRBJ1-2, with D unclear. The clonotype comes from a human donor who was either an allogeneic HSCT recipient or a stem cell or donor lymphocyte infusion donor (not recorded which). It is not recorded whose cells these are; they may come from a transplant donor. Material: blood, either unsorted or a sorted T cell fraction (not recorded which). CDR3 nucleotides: TGTGCCAGCTCACCACCGGAACTTAACTATGGCAACACCTTC. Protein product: CASSPPELNYGNTF.